The 27 T cell receptor beta chains below were found in one sample sequenced in a study of T cells expressing NK-cell markers. From the 5' RACE reads, TCRdb lists one entry per CDR3 protein and no DNA. The sample totals a few hundred thousand distinct CDR3 sequences. Sequencing was done on a sample of blood T cells: a sorted CD56 or NKG2C T cell subset, CD4+ or CD8+ T cells, or bulk PBMC T cells (not recorded which). These receptors were taken from a man aged 18 to 30 in good health.

The chain joins TRBV6-5 to TRBJ1-5. The CDR3 loop spans 14 amino acids. CDR1 and CDR2 from the germline V gene are MNHEY and SVGAGI. The CDR3: CASSYGTRDQPQHF.

The rearrangement joins TRBV12-3 or TRBV12-4 to TRBJ2-1; there is no DNA to check the TCRdb D call of TRBD1. This CDR3 has 18 residues. CDR3: CASSLESGQSYSYNEQFF.

The chain links TRBV7-2 to TRBJ1-2; the TCRdb call, TRBD1, lacks DNA for checking. The CDR3 runs to 15 residues. Per the germline V gene, CDR1 is SGHTA and CDR2 is FQGNSA. CDR3 protein: CASSPGQQSNYGYTF.

The gene calls are TRBV12-3 or TRBV12-4 and TRBJ2-1; TCRdb reports TRBD1, a call that lacks DNA to check it against. The CDR3 length is 15 residues. The chain's CDR3 is CASSRQSTGYNEQFF.

CDR3 region: CASKSGLAATGELFF. The chain carries TRBV6-2 or TRBV6-3 and TRBJ2-2; TCRdb designates TRBD2, a call that cannot be tested without DNA. In germline, CDR1 is MNHEY, CDR2 SVGEGT. The CDR3 contains 15 residues.

V usage is TRBV6-1 and J usage is TRBJ2-5. This CDR3 has 14 amino acids. The germline gives CDR1 MNHNS, CDR2 SASEGT. CDR3 sequence: CASRAGGLQETQYF.

V usage is TRBV3-1 and J usage is TRBJ2-2; the TRBD1 assignment by TCRdb is unverifiable without DNA. Germline V gene sequence: CDR1 LGHDT, CDR2 YNNKEL (reference sequence). There are 15 residues in the CDR3. The CDR3 spells CASSPRDHNTGELFF. The full variable domain, rest sourced from reference TRBV3-1 and TRBJ2-2, is DTAVSQTPKYLVTQMGNDKSIKCEQNLGHDTMYWYKQDSKKFLKIMFSYNNKELIINETVPNRFSPKSPDKAHLNLHINSLELGDSAVYFCASSPRDHNTGELFFGEGSRLTVL.

The genes are TRBV7-2 and TRBJ2-5. Germline CDR1 and CDR2: SGHTA and FQGNSA. This CDR3 contains 15 residues. The CDR3 region is CASSLLLSGAETQYF.

V gene TRBV7-2 combines with J gene TRBJ2-2; TCRdb calls TRBD2, which cannot be checked without DNA. The CDR3 has 17 residues. Germline CDR1 is SGHTA and CDR2 is FQGNSA. Here the CDR3 reads CASSLFPAGGGTGELFF.

The V call is TRBV7-2, the J call TRBJ1-2; the D call from TCRdb, TRBD1, cannot be confirmed without DNA. CDR3 length equals 16 residues. CDR1 is SGHTA and CDR2 is FQGNSA in the germline V gene. CDR3: CASRPETGVLYYGYTF.

This chain connects TRBV10-3 to TRBJ2-5; TCRdb calls TRBD1, which cannot be checked without DNA. The CDR3 is made up of 14 amino acids. Germline CDR1 reads ENHRY; CDR2 reads SYGVKD. The CDR3 here is CAISSPTGKETQYF.

The chain recombines TRBV9 with TRBJ2-7; checking the TCRdb D call of TRBD1 is not possible without DNA. Germline assignment: CDR1 SGDLS and CDR2 YYNGEE. There are 17 residues in the CDR3. This CDR3 reads CASSVAPGQGPSYEQYF.

The V and J genes are TRBV18 and TRBJ1-1; TCRdb lists TRBD1, though no DNA is available to test this call. Per germline, CDR1 KGHSH and CDR2 LQKENI. The CDR3 has 15 amino acids. This CDR3 reads CASSPGGQGNTEAFF. Looking up the rest from reference TRBV18 and TRBJ1-1 gives the full variable domain: NAGVMQNPRHLVRRRGQEARLRCSPMKGHSHVYWYRQLPEEGLKFMVYLQKENIIDESGMPKERFSAEFPKEGPSILRIQQVVRGDSAAYFCASSPGGQGNTEAFFGQGTRLTVV.

V usage is TRBV20-1 and J usage is TRBJ2-7; the TRBD2 assignment by TCRdb is unverifiable without DNA. The CDR3 totals 15 residues. Looked up from germline, CDR1 is DFQATT and CDR2 is SNEGSKA (reference sequence). Here the CDR3 reads CSARLRPGLAYEQYF.

This chain connects TRBV25-1 to TRBJ2-1; the TCRdb call, TRBD2, lacks DNA for checking. Germline V lookup: CDR1 MGHDK, CDR2 SYGVNS. The CDR3 has 16 residues. CDR3 region: CASSDSGGRHYNEQFF.

The J gene is TRBJ2-2, the V gene TRBV18; TCRdb designates TRBD1, a call that cannot be tested without DNA. The CDR3 sequence is 17 residues long. The V gene's germline CDR1 is KGHSH and CDR2 LQKENI. This chain's CDR3 is CASSPGTGGVDTGELFF.

The chain has TRBV7-9 and TRBJ2-7; TCRdb lists TRBD1, though no DNA is available to test this call. Germline V lookup: CDR1 SEHNR, CDR2 FQNEAQ (reference sequence). CDR3 size: 14 residues. The CDR3 region is CASSHREFRYEQYF.

The chain has TRBV12-3 or TRBV12-4 and TRBJ2-5; the D call from TCRdb, TRBD2, cannot be confirmed without DNA. The CDR3 has 14 amino acids. The CDR3 sequence: CASGSGRSQETQYF.

The chain employs TRBV29-1 and TRBJ1-5. This CDR3 has 14 residues. Germline V CDR1 and CDR2: SQVTM, ANQGSEA. This CDR3 is CSVVSGNSNQPQHF. Variable domain in full (rest from reference TRBV29-1 and TRBJ1-5): SAVISQKPSRDICQRGTSLTIQCQVDSQVTMMFWYRQQPGQSLTLIATANQGSEATYESGFVIDKFPISRPNLTFSTLTVSNMSPEDSSIYLCSVVSGNSNQPQHFGDGTRLSIL.

The chain employs TRBV6-2 or TRBV6-3 and TRBJ2-1. Germline CDR1 is MNHEY and CDR2 is SVGEGT. This CDR3 spans 14 amino acids. This CDR3 is CASSYFNSLGEQFF.

This rearrangement joins TRBV20-1 to TRBJ2-1; TCRdb's D call of TRBD2 is untestable without DNA. The CDR3 spans 16 residues. CDR1 is DFQATT, CDR2 SNEGSKA, per germline (reference sequence). CDR3 residues: CSARGLAGGAYNEQFF.

The chain is built from TRBV15 and TRBJ2-7; TCRdb lists TRBD1, though no DNA is available to test this call. The CDR3 extends over 16 amino acids. Germline V gives CDR1 LNHNV, CDR2 YYDKDF (reference sequence). The CDR3 is CATSRVPGQGTYEQYF.

The V call is TRBV6-1, the J call TRBJ2-5; the D call from TCRdb, TRBD2, cannot be confirmed without DNA. Germline CDR1 reads MNHNS; CDR2 reads SASEGT. This CDR3 region has 14 residues. CDR3 in amino acids: CASSGGVKGETQYF.

The CDR3 loop reads CASSNGTSGYNEQFF. V and J are TRBV5-4 and TRBJ2-1; the TCRdb call, TRBD2, lacks DNA for checking. The CDR3 spans 15 residues. Germline CDR1 is SGHNT and CDR2 is YYREEE (reference sequence). Complete variable domain (other parts from reference TRBV5-4 and TRBJ2-1): ETGVTQSPTHLIKTRGQQVTLRCSSQSGHNTVSWYQQALGQGPQFIFQYYREEENGRGNFPPRFSGLQFPNYSSELNVNALELDDSALYLCASSNGTSGYNEQFFGPGTRLTVL.

V is TRBV7-2 and J is TRBJ2-7; TCRdb outputs TRBD2, but without DNA this stays unchecked. Germline values: CDR1 SGHTA, CDR2 FQGNSA. The CDR3 consists of 14 residues. The CDR3 sequence is CASSLQGLGGEQYF.

V usage is TRBV12-3 or TRBV12-4 and J usage is TRBJ1-5; there is no DNA to check the TCRdb D call of TRBD1. The CDR3 has 16 amino acids. The chain's CDR3 is CASSLNPDREHQPQHF.

The rearrangement joins TRBV20-1 to TRBJ2-3; TCRdb picks TRBD1, but there is no DNA to check that call. Germline V gene lookup returns CDR1 DFQATT and CDR2 SNEGSKA (reference sequence). This CDR3 comprises 15 residues. Here the CDR3 reads CSDGGPTTSTDTQYF.